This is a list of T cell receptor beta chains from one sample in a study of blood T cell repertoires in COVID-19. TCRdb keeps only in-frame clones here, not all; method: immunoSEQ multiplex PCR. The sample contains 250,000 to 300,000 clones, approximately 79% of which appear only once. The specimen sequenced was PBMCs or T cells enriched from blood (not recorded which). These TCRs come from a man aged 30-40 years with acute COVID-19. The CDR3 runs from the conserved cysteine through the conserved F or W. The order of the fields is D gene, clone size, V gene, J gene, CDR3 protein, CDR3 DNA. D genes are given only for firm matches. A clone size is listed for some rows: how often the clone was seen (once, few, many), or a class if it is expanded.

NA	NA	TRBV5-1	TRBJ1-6	CASRGVEADNSPLHF	TGCGCCAGCAGAGGAGTTGAGGCAGACAATTCACCCCTCCACTTT
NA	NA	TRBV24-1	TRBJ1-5	CATQMYSNQPQHF	TGTGCCACCCAGATGTATAGCAATCAGCCCCAGCATTTT
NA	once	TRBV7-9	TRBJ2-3	CASSRQDTDTQYF	TGTGCCAGCAGCAGACAGGACACAGATACGCAGTATTTT
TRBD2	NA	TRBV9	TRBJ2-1	CASSLTLAGYNEQFF	TGTGCCAGCAGCCTCACACTAGCGGGCTACAATGAGCAGTTCTTC
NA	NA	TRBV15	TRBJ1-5	CATSNRPANYRDNQPQHF	TGTGCCACCAGTAACAGACCCGCGAACTACAGGGACAATCAGCCCCAGCATTTT
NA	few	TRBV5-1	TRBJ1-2	CASRGAVLDGYTF	TGCGCCAGCAGAGGGGCTGTGTTAGATGGCTACACCTTC
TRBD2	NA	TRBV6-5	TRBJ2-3	CASRLAGGADTQYF	TGTGCCAGCAGACTAGCGGGGGGGGCAGATACGCAGTATTTT
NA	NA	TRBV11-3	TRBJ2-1	CASSPRGRVSLDQFF	TGTGCCAGCAGCCCTAGGGGGAGGGTCTCATTGGACCAGTTCTTC
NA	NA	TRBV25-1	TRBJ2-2	CASRGALIGPTGELFF	TGTGCCAGCCGCGGGGCGTTAATTGGGCCCACCGGGGAGCTGTTTTTT
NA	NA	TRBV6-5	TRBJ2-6	CASTQGFSGANVLTF	TGTGCCAGCACCCAGGGGTTCTCTGGGGCCAACGTCCTGACTTTC
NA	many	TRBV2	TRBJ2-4	CASKEGSNIQYF	TGTGCCAGCAAGGAGGGGAGCAACATTCAGTACTTC
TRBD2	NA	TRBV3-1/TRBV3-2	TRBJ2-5	CASSLAGGSETQYF	TGTGCCAGCAGCCTAGCGGGAGGGTCCGAGACCCAGTACTTC
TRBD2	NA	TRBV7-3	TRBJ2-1	CASSLTSGRNEQFF	TGTGCCAGCAGCTTAACTAGCGGGAGAAATGAGCAGTTCTTC
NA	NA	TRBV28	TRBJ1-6	CASTGLSGLTNSPLHF	TGTGCCAGCACCGGCCTCTCGGGACTCACCAATTCACCCCTCCACTTT
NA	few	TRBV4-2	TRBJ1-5	CASSQGRNQPQHF	TGTGCCAGCAGCCAAGGGCGGAATCAGCCCCAGCATTTT
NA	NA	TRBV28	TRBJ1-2	CASSSPGGVGYTF	TGTGCCAGCAGCTCCCCGGGAGGCGTGGGCTACACCTTC
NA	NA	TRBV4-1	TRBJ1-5	CASSQERQSNQPQHF	TGCGCCAGCAGCCAAGAGCGACAGTCCAATCAGCCCCAGCATTTT
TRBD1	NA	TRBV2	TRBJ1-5	CASSPGTGNQPQHF	TGTGCCAGCAGCCCCGGGACAGGGAATCAGCCCCAGCATTTT
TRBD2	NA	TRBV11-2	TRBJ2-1	CASSPTSGTYNEQFF	TGTGCCAGCAGCCCCACTAGCGGGACCTACAATGAGCAGTTCTTC
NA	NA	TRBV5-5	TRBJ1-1	CASSEVKWTEAFF	TGTGCCAGCAGCGAGGTGAAGTGGACTGAAGCTTTCTTT
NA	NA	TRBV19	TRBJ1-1	CASSPGFNTEAFF	TGTGCCAGTAGTCCAGGGTTTAACACTGAAGCTTTCTTT
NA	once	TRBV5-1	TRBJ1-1	CASSPDLNMNTEAFF	TGCGCCAGCAGCCCGGACTTGAATATGAACACTGAAGCTTTCTTT
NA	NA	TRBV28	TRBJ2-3	CASSSGGQGSDTQYF	TGTGCCAGCAGTTCAGGGGGGCAGGGGTCAGATACGCAGTATTTT
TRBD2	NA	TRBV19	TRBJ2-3	CASSTRNLAGGTDTQYF	TGTGCCAGTAGTACCCGAAACCTAGCGGGGGGCACAGATACGCAGTATTTT
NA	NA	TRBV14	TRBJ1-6	CASSQGSSYNSPLHF	TGTGCCAGCAGCCAAGGGAGCTCCTATAATTCACCCCTCCACTTT
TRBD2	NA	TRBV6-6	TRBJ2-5	CASSVPGRGGTSGGLQETQYF	TGTGCCAGCAGCGTCCCGGGCCGCGGGGGGACTAGCGGGGGTCTTCAAGAGACCCAGTACTTC
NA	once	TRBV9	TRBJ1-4	CASSVAEAGRLYSTNEKLFF	TGTGCCAGCAGCGTAGCGGAGGCAGGCCGTTTGTATTCAACTAATGAAAAACTGTTTTTT
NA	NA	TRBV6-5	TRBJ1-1	CASSPGVEAFF	TGTGCCAGCAGCCCCGGGGTTGAAGCTTTCTTT
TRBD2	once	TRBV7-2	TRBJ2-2	CASSFEVSGRTGELFF	TGTGCCAGCAGCTTTGAGGTTAGCGGGCGAACCGGGGAGCTGTTTTTT
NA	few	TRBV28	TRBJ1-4	CASSQDNPEKLFF	TGTGCCAGCAGCCAGGACAACCCGGAAAAACTGTTTTTT
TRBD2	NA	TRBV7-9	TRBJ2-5	CASSLGLAGAETQYF	TGTGCCAGCAGCTTAGGGCTAGCGGGAGCCGAGACCCAGTACTTC
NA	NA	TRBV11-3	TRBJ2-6	CASSLALLTNSSGANVLTF	TGTGCCAGCAGCTTAGCCCTTCTTACCAACTCCTCTGGGGCCAACGTCCTGACTTTC
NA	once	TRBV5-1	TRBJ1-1	CASSSDMNTEAFF	TGTGCCAGCAGCTCGGACATGAACACTGAAGCTTTCTTT
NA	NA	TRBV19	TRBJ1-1	CASTDWNTEAFF	TGTGCCAGTACCGACTGGAACACTGAAGCTTTCTTT
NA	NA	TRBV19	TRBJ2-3	CASSITQSTDTQYF	TGTGCCAGTAGTATAACACAGAGCACAGATACGCAGTATTTT
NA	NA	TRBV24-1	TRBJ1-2	CATQGGNSFRGYTF	TGTGCCACCCAAGGAGGGAACAGTTTTAGGGGCTACACCTTC
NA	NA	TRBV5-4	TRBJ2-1	CASSEGRDSRVNEQFF	TGTGCCAGCAGCGAGGGCCGGGACTCCAGGGTTAATGAGCAGTTCTTC
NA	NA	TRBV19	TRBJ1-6	CASGESSYNSPLHF	TGTGCCAGTGGAGAGAGCTCCTATAATTCACCCCTCCACTTT
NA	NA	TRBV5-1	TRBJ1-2	CASSLAGVSYGYTF	TGCGCCAGCAGCTTGGCCGGGGTTTCCTATGGCTACACCTTC
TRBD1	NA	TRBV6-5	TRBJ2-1	CASRGTGGIEQFF	TGTGCCAGCAGAGGGACAGGGGGTATTGAGCAGTTCTTC
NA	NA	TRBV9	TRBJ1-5	CASSADGGSQPQHF	TGTGCCAGCAGCGCCGACGGGGGGAGTCAGCCCCAGCATTTT
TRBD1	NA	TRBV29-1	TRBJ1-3	CSAGGGDRSGNTIYF	TGCAGCGCAGGCGGAGGGGACAGATCTGGAAACACCATATATTTT
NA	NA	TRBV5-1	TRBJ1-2	CASSLAVQGGYTF	TGCGCCAGCAGCTTGGCCGTACAGGGTGGCTACACCTTC
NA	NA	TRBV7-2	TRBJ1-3	CASSLANSGNTIYF	TGTGCCAGCAGCTTAGCCAACTCTGGAAACACCATATATTTT
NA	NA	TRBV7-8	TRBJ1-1	CASSLGGGLSRMNTEAFF	TGTGCCAGCAGCTTAGGTGGCGGACTGAGTCGTATGAACACTGAAGCTTTCTTT
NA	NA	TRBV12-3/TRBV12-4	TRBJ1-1	CASSLKGDTEAFF	TGTGCCAGCAGTTTGAAGGGGGACACTGAAGCTTTCTTT
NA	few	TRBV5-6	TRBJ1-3	CASSLMGGASGNTIYF	TGTGCCAGCAGCTTGATGGGGGGTGCCTCTGGAAACACCATATATTTT
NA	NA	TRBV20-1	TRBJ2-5	CSASEETQYF	TGCAGTGCGTCAGAAGAGACCCAGTACTTC
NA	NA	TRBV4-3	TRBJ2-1	CASSQDWNRPREQFF	TGCGCCAGCAGCCAAGATTGGAACAGACCTCGCGAGCAGTTCTTC
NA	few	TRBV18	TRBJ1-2	CASSPWSAGPGLSYGYTF	TGTGCCAGCTCACCCTGGTCGGCTGGGCCAGGGCTGAGTTATGGCTACACCTTC
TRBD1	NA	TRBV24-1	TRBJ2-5	CATSDSGTGTKGTQYF	TGTGCCACCAGTGATTCCGGGACAGGGACTAAGGGGACCCAGTACTTC
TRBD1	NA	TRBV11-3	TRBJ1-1	CASSPSPGGSEAFF	TGTGCCAGCAGCCCAAGTCCAGGGGGCTCTGAAGCTTTCTTT
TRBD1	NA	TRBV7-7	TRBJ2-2	CASSPGTGLGGELFF	TGTGCTAGCAGCCCCGGGACAGGGTTGGGCGGGGAGCTGTTTTTT
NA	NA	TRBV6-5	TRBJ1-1	CASNTIGKNTEAFF	TGTGCCAGCAACACAATCGGGAAGAACACTGAAGCTTTCTTT
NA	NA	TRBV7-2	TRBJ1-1	CASSLARGGVTEAFF	TGTGCCAGCAGCTTAGCGAGGGGGGGGGTCACTGAAGCTTTCTTT
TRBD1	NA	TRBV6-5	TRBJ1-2	CASSRPAGQGGGYTF	TGTGCCAGCTCACGACCCGCGGGACAGGGGGGTGGCTACACCTTC
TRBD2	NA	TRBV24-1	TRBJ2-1	CATSDNPSGGLVRVEQFF	TGTGCCACCAGTGATAATCCCAGCGGGGGACTAGTCAGGGTTGAGCAGTTCTTC
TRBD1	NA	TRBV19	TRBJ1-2	CASSLDRGAFYGYTF	TGTGCCAGTAGTCTAGACAGGGGGGCGTTCTATGGCTACACCTTC